One and the same sample provided the 8 T cell receptor beta chains below, sequenced in a study of response to subunit inactivated influenza vaccine. TCRdb reanalysed the RT-PCR reads using MiXCR and keeps one entry per CDR3 protein. The data contain a few hundred thousand distinct CDR3 sequences, 12% of them singletons. Specimen: non-naive T cells sorted from PBMCs, collected around 14 days before vaccination. These receptors came from a man aged 50 to 59 who received an inactivated influenza vaccine.

This clonotype was picked up many times. The rearrangement uses TRBV7-2 and TRBJ2-5; D perhaps matches TRBD2 (7 bases). CDR1 is SGHTA, CDR2 FQGNSA, per germline. This CDR3 comprises 15 residues. Trimming left V 1 base short and J 2 bases short, with 11 bases between. DNA for the CDR3: TGTGCCAGCAGCTTAGGAGGGGGGGGGCAAGAGACCCAGTACTTC. Protein: CASSLGGGGQETQYF.

This clonotype has more than one count but fewer than ten. This chain uses TRBV6-2 or TRBV6-3 with TRBJ2-2; TRBD2 aligns across 8 bases. Trimming cost V 6 bases and J 6 bases; bases outside gene matches: 9. The germline CDR1 and CDR2 sequences are MNHEY and SVGEGT. The CDR3 totals 15 residues. The DNA of the CDR3 is TGTGCCAGCAGATCCCCGGGACTAGTGGCCGGGGAGCTGTTTTTT. It yields the protein CASRSPGLVAGELFF.

This clonotype was seen many times. Written as DNA, the CDR3 is TGCGCCAGCAGCCAAGGGGGAGGGCCGGAGACCCAGTACTTC. Encoded protein: CASSQGGGPETQYF. The chain combines TRBV4-1 with TRBJ2-5; 7 nucleotides line up with TRBD2. The CDR3 loop spans 14 amino acids. Germline values: CDR1 MGHRA, CDR2 YSYEKL. Trimming at V came to 1 base and at J to 5 bases, leaving 4 bases not matched to a gene.

This clonotype has ten or more counts. This rearrangement joins TRBV12-3 or TRBV12-4 to TRBJ2-3; D could derive from TRBD1 or TRBD2 (5 bases each). This CDR3 region has 13 residues. V gave up 6 bases and J gave up 1 base, with 8 bases separating them. The chain's CDR3 is CASRRDRTDTQYF. CDR3 sequence (DNA): TGTGCCAGCAGACGGGACCGCACAGATACGCAGTATTTT.

Only a few counts were recorded for this clonotype. The gene calls are TRBV19 and TRBJ2-3; D gene uncertain. The length of the CDR3 is 14 residues. Trimming took 6 bases from V and 4 from J, leaving 14 bases between them. CDR1 is LNHDA and CDR2 is SQIVND in the germline V gene (reference sequence). The CDR3 is CASRPLTKADTQYF. The DNA for the CDR3 is TGTGCCAGTAGACCTCTGACAAAGGCAGATACGCAGTATTTT.

This clonotype was observed a handful of times. This chain uses TRBV2 with TRBJ2-2, with D uncertain. The CDR3 has 14 amino acids. Germline lookup yields CDR1 SNHLY and CDR2 FYNNEI. The V and J ends lost 4 bases and 1 base respectively, with 7 bases between them. This CDR3 is CASSVTKNTGELFF. The CDR3 DNA is TGTGCCAGCAGTGTTACAAAGAACACCGGGGAGCTGTTTTTT.

The CDR3 DNA is TGCAGTGCAACTAACACGGGCACAGATACGCAGTATTTT. As protein: CSATNTGTDTQYF. The V call is TRBV20-1, the J call TRBJ2-3; D uncertain. The CDR3 length is 13 residues. Germline lookup yields CDR1 DFQATT and CDR2 SNEGSKA (reference sequence). V gave up 6 bases and J gave up 1 base, with 11 bases separating them.

This clonotype was seen more than once but under ten times. This sequence joins TRBV20-1 and TRBJ2-4, with TRBD2 as a possible D gene (7 bases). The CDR3 consists of 13 residues. V was trimmed by 6 bases and J by 3 bases, leaving 12 bases between them. Germline V gene data show CDR1 as DFQATT and CDR2 as SNEGSKA (reference sequence). The CDR3 DNA reads TGCAGTGCCCGGGGGGCGGGCAAAAACATTCAGTACTTC. This gives the protein CSARGAGKNIQYF.